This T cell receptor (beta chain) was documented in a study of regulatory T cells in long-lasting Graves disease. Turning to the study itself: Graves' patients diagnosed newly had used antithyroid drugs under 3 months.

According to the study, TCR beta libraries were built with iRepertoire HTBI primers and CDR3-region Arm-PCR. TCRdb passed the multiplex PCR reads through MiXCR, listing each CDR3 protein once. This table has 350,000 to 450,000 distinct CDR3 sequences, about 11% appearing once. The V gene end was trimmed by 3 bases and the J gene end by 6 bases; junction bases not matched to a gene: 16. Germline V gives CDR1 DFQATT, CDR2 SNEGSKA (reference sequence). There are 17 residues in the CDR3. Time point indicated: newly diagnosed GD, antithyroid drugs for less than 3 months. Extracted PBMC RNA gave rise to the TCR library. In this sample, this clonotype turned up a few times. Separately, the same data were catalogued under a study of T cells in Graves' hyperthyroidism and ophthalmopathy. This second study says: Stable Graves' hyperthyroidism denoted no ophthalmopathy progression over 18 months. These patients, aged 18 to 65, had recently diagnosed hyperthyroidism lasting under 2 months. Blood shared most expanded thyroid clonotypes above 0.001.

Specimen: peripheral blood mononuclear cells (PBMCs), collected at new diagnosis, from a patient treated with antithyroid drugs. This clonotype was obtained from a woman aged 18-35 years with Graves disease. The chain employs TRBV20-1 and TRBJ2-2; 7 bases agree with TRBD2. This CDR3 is CSARGSSAGLGAGELFF. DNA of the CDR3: TGCAGTGCTAGGGGGTCCTCAGCGGGGCTGGGGGCCGGGGAGCTGTTTTTT.